Following are 20 T cell receptor beta chains from one sample sequenced in a study of cytomegalovirus exposure and HLA in healthy donors. Amplification used 60 Vbeta primers and 13 Jbeta primers. Sequencing was performed with immunoSEQ multiplex PCR; in TCRdb, only in-frame clones are kept and a portion is missing. The sample includes just over 80,000 clones. Sequenced input: PBMCs. All receptors derive from a woman aged 30 to 39 in good health and CMV-seronegative.

Written as DNA, the CDR3 is TGTGCCAGCAGCTTAAACAGGCCATACGAGCAGTACTTC. It yields the protein CASSLNRPYEQYF. The rearrangement joins TRBV7-9 to TRBJ2-7; a weak D match, TRBD1 (5 bases). This CDR3 is built from 13 residues. V was pared by 2 bases and J by 4 bases, with 9 bases between. The germline V gene has CDR1 SEHNR and CDR2 FQNEAQ (reference sequence).

V gene TRBV6-1 combines with J gene TRBJ1-2; 11 nucleotides match TRBD1. Per the germline V gene, CDR1 is MNHNS and CDR2 is SASEGT. This CDR3 has 16 amino acids. Trimming took 2 bases from V and 4 from J; bases not matched to a gene: 6. CDR3: CASSEPAGQGGYGYTF. In DNA form, the CDR3 reads TGTGCCAGCAGTGAACCAGCGGGACAGGGGGGCTATGGCTACACCTTC.

This chain uses TRBV7-8 with TRBJ1-2, with D possibly TRBD1 on 5 matching bases. The CDR3 totals 14 residues. Germline CDR1 SGHVS, CDR2 FQNEAQ. V was cut by 0 bases and J by 4 bases, with 9 bases left in between. The CDR3 sequence: CASSLARQSYGYTF. CDR3 nucleotide sequence: TGTGCCAGCAGCTTAGCTCGACAGTCCTATGGCTACACCTTC.

The chain joins TRBV7-9 to TRBJ2-3; 7 nucleotides line up with TRBD2. Germline CDR1 SEHNR, CDR2 FQNEAQ (reference sequence). V shed 5 bases and J 0 bases; nucleotides not matched to a gene: 8. This CDR3 spans 16 amino acids. CDR3 residues: CASSPILAPSTDTQYF. Here the CDR3 DNA reads TGTGCCAGCAGCCCCATACTAGCGCCTAGCACAGATACGCAGTATTTT.

The chain employs TRBV2 and TRBJ1-5, with 8 bases fitting TRBD1. Germline V gene data show CDR1 as SNHLY and CDR2 as FYNNEI. The V gene end was trimmed by 2 bases and the J gene end by 1 base; junction bases not matched to a gene: 10. CDR3 size: 18 residues. CDR3 in amino acids: CASSENAGGRDSNQPQHF. CDR3 coding DNA: TGTGCCAGCAGTGAAAATGCAGGGGGCCGAGACAGCAATCAGCCCCAGCATTTT.

The chain joins TRBV29-1 to TRBJ2-3, with 7 bases that match TRBD1. This CDR3 spans 13 amino acids. V was clipped by 6 bases and J by 1 base; unmatched bases: 4. The germline V gene has CDR1 SQVTM and CDR2 ANQGSEA. The CDR3 region has the DNA TGCAGCGTAACAACAGGGGGCACAGATACGCAGTATTTT. Its translation is CSVTTGGTDTQYF.

V gene TRBV18 combines with J gene TRBJ2-3; no clear D. CDR1 is KGHSH and CDR2 is LQKENI in the germline V gene. This CDR3 has 12 residues. Deletions cut 5 bases from V and 4 bases from J, with 7 bases between. The CDR3 loop is CASSTLPDTQYF. CDR3 nucleotides: TGTGCCAGCTCAACATTGCCAGATACGCAGTATTTT.

CDR3 protein: CASSPFKRNGETQYF. CDR3 DNA sequence: TGTGCCAGCAGCCCTTTCAAAAGAAACGGAGAGACCCAGTACTTC. V gene TRBV7-9 combines with J gene TRBJ2-5; unclear D gene. The CDR3 runs to 15 residues. Germline CDR1 reads SEHNR; CDR2 reads FQNEAQ (reference sequence). V was trimmed by 5 bases and J by 4 bases, leaving 17 bases between them.

The chain employs TRBV19 and TRBJ2-7; tentatively, D is TRBD1 (5 bases). Deletions cut 5 bases from V and 3 bases from J, with 17 bases between. Germline assignment: CDR1 LNHDA and CDR2 SQIVND (reference sequence). This CDR3 is built from 15 residues. Written as DNA, the CDR3 is TGTGCCAGTAGTTGGGCTCTCCAGGGAAACTACGAGCAGTACTTC. Translating it yields CASSWALQGNYEQYF. The complete variable domain, with remaining parts taken from reference TRBV19 and TRBJ2-7, reads DGGITQSPKYLFRKEGQNVTLSCEQNLNHDAMYWYRQDPGQGLRLIYYSQIVNDFQKGDIAEGYSVSREKKESFPLTVTSAQKNPTAFYLCASSWALQGNYEQYFGPGTRLTVT.

The chain carries TRBV5-1 and TRBJ2-7, with D maybe TRBD1 (7 bases). The CDR3 extends over 16 amino acids. Germline loops: CDR1 SGHRS, CDR2 YFSETQ. The V and J ends lost 4 bases and 6 bases respectively, with 23 bases between them. The CDR3 loop is CASSLRTGRGAGEQYF. Here the CDR3 DNA reads TGCGCCAGCAGCCTAAGGACAGGCCGCGGGGCAGGCGAGCAGTACTTC.

The chain links TRBV5-1 to TRBJ2-5; D is perhaps TRBD2 (6 bases). CDR3 length: 14 amino acids. V lost 4 bases to trimming and J lost 4 bases, with 14 bases between them. CDR1 is SGHRS, CDR2 YFSETQ, per germline. Here the CDR3 reads CASSLGTLGETQYF. In DNA, the CDR3 is TGCGCCAGCAGCCTAGGGACTCTGGGAGAGACCCAGTACTTC. Full variable domain (missing parts from reference TRBV5-1 and TRBJ2-5): KAGVTQTPRYLIKTRGQQVTLSCSPISGHRSVSWYQQTPGQGLQFLFEYFSETQRNKGNFPGRFSGRQFSNSRSEMNVSTLELGDSALYLCASSLGTLGETQYFGPGTRLLVL.

The chain employs TRBV2 and TRBJ1-1, with 8 positions matching TRBD1. The CDR3 totals 15 residues. Germline V gene sequence: CDR1 SNHLY, CDR2 FYNNEI. The junction had 13 bases not matched to a gene; V was cut back by 7 bases and J by 6 bases. The CDR3: CASTRDRRVRAEAFF. The CDR3 DNA reads TGTGCCAGCACACGGGACAGGCGGGTTCGGGCTGAAGCTTTCTTT. Variable domain in full (rest from reference TRBV2 and TRBJ1-1): EPEVTQTPSHQVTQMGQEVILRCVPISNHLYFYWYRQILGQKVEFLVSFYNNEISEKSEIFDDQFSVERPDGSNFTLKIRSTKLEDSAMYFCASTRDRRVRAEAFFGQGTRLTVV.

The J gene is TRBJ2-7, the V gene TRBV5-8; D remains unclear. This CDR3 is 14 amino acids long. V was pared by 0 bases and J by 1 base, with 8 bases between. Germline V gene data show CDR1 as SGHTS and CDR2 as YDEGEE. For the CDR3, the DNA is TGTGCCAGCAGCTTGGGGCGGCGTTCCTACGAGCAGTACTTC. Translated, it gives CASSLGRRSYEQYF.

As to this clone: In the same sample, other DNA sequences code for this CDR3. The chain couples TRBV29-1 to TRBJ2-6; D gene ambiguous. The length of the CDR3 is 13 residues. V was cut by 4 bases and J by 0 bases, with 4 bases left in between. The germline V gene has CDR1 SQVTM and CDR2 ANQGSEA. The CDR3 DNA reads as TGCAGCGTTGCATCCTCTGGGGCCAACGTCCTGACTTTC. This encodes CSVASSGANVLTF.

The chain is built from TRBV30 and TRBJ2-2; tentative D call: TRBD2 (5 bases). V lost 2 bases and J lost 6, with 16 bases in between. Germline V gives CDR1 GTSNPN, CDR2 SVGIG (reference sequence). The CDR3 has 15 amino acids. The chain's CDR3 is CAWSTPDSSAGELFF. CDR3 nucleotides: TGTGCCTGGAGTACCCCGGACTCCTCGGCCGGGGAGCTGTTTTTT.

This chain links TRBV30 with TRBJ2-2, with no clear D. Germline V gives CDR1 GTSNPN, CDR2 SVGIG (reference sequence). V was shortened by 8 bases and J by 4 bases, with 11 bases between the two germline ends. CDR3 length: 12 residues. The CDR3 region has the DNA TGTGCCGTGGTAGCTGGCACCGGGGAGCTGTTTTTT. Encoded protein: CAVVAGTGELFF.

This rearrangement joins TRBV4-1 to TRBJ2-7; D perhaps matches TRBD2 (6 bases). The germline CDR1 and CDR2 sequences are MGHRA and YSYEKL. This CDR3 is built from 15 residues. Trimming removed 4 bases from V and 2 bases from J, with 15 bases in between. The CDR3 coding sequence is TGCGCCAGCAGCCCCGGAGGTAGCGGCGCCTACGAGCAGTACTTC. It translates to CASSPGGSGAYEQYF.

The chain has TRBV4-1 and TRBJ2-3; the match to TRBD1 covers 10 bases. There are 16 residues in the CDR3. Germline V lookup: CDR1 MGHRA, CDR2 YSYEKL. V dropped 4 bases and J dropped 1; count of bases not matched to a gene: 5. CDR3 sequence: CASSPRDRGRTDTQYF. The CDR3 DNA reads as TGCGCCAGCAGCCCTCGGGACAGGGGACGCACAGATACGCAGTATTTT.

The chain is built from TRBV19 and TRBJ2-7, with TRBD1 matching 10 bases. The CDR3 loop spans 16 amino acids. Germline V lookup: CDR1 LNHDA, CDR2 SQIVND (reference sequence). Germline trimming cut 6 bases from V and 3 bases from J; bases unmatched to any gene: 11. Here the CDR3 reads CASSPGGGQGSYEQYF. CDR3 coding DNA: TGTGCCAGTAGCCCGGGGGGGGGACAGGGGAGCTACGAGCAGTACTTC.

The chain employs TRBV6-6 and TRBJ1-5; D remains unclear. Trimming removed 6 bases at V and 0 bases at J, with 9 bases between. There are 14 residues in the CDR3. Germline V gene sequence: CDR1 MNHNY, CDR2 SVGAGI (reference sequence). The CDR3 coding sequence is TGTGCCAGCAGCGACACGAATAGCAATCAGCCCCAGCATTTT. It encodes CASSDTNSNQPQHF.